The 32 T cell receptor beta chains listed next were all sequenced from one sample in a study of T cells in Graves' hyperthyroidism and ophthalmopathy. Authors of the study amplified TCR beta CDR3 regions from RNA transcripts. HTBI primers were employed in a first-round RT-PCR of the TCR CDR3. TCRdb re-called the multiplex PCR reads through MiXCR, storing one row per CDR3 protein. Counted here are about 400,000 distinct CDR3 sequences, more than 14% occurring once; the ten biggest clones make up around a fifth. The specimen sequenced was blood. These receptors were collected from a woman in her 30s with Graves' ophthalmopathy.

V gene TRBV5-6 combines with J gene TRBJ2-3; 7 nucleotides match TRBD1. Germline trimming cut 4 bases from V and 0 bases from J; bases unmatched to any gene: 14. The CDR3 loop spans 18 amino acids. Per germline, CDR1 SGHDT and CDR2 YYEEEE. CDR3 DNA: TGTGCCAGCAGCGGATGGGATCAGGGACAGCTTAGCACAGATACGCAGTATTTT. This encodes CASSGWDQGQLSTDTQYF.

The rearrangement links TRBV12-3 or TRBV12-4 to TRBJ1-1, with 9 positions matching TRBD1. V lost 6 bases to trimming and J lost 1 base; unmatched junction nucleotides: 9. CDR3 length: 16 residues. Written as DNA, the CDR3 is TGTGCCAGCAGCCTCCGGGACAGGGTGGCGAACACTGAAGCTTTCTTT. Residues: CASSLRDRVANTEAFF.

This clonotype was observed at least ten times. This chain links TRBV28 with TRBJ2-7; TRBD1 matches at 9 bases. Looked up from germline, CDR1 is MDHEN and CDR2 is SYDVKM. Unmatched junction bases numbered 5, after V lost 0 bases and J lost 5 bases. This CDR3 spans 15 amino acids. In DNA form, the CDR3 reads TGTGCCAGCAGTTTATGGGGACAGGGAGAAAACGAGCAGTACTTC. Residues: CASSLWGQGENEQYF.

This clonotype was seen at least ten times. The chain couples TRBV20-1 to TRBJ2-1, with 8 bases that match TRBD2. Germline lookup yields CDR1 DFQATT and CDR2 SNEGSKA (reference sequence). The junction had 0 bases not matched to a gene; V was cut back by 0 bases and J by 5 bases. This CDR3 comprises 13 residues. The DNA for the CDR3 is TGCAGTGCTAGAGATAGCGGGAACAATGAGCAGTTCTTC. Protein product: CSARDSGNNEQFF.

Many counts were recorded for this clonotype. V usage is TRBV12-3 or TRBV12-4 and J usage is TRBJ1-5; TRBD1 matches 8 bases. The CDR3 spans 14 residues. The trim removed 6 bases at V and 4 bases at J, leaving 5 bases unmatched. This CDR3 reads CASSLTGANQPQHF. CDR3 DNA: TGTGCCAGCAGCCTGACAGGGGCGAATCAGCCCCAGCATTTT.

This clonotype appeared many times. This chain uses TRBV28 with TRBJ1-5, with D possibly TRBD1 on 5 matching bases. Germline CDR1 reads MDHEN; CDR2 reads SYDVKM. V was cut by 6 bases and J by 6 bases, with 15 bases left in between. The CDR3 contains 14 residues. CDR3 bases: TGTGCCAGCAGAAAGGTGGGGGTGCGTCAGCCCCAGCATTTT. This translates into CASRKVGVRQPQHF. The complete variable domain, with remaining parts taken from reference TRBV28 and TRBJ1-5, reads DVKVTQSSRYLVKRTGEKVFLECVQDMDHENMFWYRQDPGLGLRLIYFSYDVKMKEKGDIPEGYSVSREKKERFSLILESASTNQTSMYLCASRKVGVRQPQHFGDGTRLSIL.

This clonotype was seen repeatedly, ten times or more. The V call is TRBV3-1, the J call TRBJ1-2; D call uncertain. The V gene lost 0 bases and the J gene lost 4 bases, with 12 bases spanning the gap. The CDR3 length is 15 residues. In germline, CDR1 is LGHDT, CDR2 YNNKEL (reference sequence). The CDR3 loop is CASSQDGDRAYGYTF. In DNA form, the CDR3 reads TGTGCCAGCAGCCAAGACGGAGACCGGGCCTATGGCTACACCTTC. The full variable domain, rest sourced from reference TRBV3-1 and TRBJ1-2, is DTAVSQTPKYLVTQMGNDKSIKCEQNLGHDTMYWYKQDSKKFLKIMFSYNNKELIINETVPNRFSPKSPDKAHLNLHINSLELGDSAVYFCASSQDGDRAYGYTFGSGTRLTVV.

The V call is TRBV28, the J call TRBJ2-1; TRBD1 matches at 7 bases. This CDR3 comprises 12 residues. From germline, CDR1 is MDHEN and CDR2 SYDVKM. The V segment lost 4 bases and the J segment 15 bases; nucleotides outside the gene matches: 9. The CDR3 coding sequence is TGTGCCAGCAGTTCCCGACAGGGAAAGCCGTTCTTC. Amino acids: CASSSRQGKPFF.

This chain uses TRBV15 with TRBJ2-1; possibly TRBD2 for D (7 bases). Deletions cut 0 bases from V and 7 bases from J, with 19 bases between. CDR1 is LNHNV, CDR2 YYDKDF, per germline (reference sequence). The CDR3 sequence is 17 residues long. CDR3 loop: CATSRDVGGGGLNEQFF. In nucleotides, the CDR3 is TGTGCCACCAGCAGAGATGTCGGAGGGGGGGGTTTAAATGAGCAGTTCTTC. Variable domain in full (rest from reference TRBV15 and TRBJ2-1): DAMVIQNPRYQVTQFGKPVTLSCSQTLNHNVMYWYQQKSSQAPKLLFHYYDKDFNNEADTPDNFQSRRPNTSFCFLDIRSPGLGDTAMYLCATSRDVGGGGLNEQFFGPGTRLTVL.

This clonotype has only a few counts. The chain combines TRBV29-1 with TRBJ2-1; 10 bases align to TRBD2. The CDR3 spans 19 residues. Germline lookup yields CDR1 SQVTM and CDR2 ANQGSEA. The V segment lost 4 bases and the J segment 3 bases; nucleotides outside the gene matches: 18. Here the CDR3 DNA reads TGCAGCGTTGTTGTGGTTGGGGGGCTAGCGGGGGACAACTACAATGAGCAGTTCTTC. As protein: CSVVVVGGLAGDNYNEQFF.

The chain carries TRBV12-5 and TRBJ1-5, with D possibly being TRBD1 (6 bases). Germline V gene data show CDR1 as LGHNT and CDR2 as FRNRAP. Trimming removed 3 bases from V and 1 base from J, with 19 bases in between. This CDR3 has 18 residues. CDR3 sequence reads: CASGLRLWGQPSNQPQHF. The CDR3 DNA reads TGTGCTAGTGGTTTAAGATTGTGGGGGCAGCCCAGCAATCAGCCCCAGCATTTT.

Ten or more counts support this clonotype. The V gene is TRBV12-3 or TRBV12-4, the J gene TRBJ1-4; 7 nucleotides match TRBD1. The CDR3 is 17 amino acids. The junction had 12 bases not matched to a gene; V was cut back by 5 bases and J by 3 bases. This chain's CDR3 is CASSTDRQGVPNEKLFF. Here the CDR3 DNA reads TGTGCCAGCAGTACAGACAGGCAGGGGGTTCCTAATGAAAAACTGTTTTTT.

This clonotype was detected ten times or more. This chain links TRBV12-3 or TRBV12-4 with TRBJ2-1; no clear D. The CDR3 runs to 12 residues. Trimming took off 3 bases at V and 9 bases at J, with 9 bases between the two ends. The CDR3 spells CASSFVLGEQFF. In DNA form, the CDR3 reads TGTGCCAGCAGTTTTGTGTTAGGTGAGCAGTTCTTC.

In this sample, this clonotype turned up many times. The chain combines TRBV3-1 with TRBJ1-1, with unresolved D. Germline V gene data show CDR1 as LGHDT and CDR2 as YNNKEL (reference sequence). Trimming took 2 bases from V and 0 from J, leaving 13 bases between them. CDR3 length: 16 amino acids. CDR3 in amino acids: CASSQTAAVLNTEAFF. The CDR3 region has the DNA TGTGCCAGCAGCCAAACTGCGGCAGTCTTGAACACTGAAGCTTTCTTT.

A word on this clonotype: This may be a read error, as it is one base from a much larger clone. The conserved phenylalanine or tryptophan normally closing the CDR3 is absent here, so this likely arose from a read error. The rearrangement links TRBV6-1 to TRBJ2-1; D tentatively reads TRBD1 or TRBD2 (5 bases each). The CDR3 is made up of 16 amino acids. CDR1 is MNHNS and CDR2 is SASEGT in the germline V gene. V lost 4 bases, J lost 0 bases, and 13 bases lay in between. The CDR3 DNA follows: TGTGCCAGCAGTGCCTCTTGGGACGGCTCCTACAATGAGCAGTTCTCC. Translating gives CASSASWDGSYNEQFS.

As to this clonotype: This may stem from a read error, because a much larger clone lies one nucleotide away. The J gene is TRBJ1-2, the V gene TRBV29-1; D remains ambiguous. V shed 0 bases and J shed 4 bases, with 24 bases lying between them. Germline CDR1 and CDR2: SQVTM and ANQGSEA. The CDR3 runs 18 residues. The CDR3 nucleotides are TGCAGCGTTGAAGATCGAAGGCGAAGTAGGGCGCTAAGCTATGGCTACACCTTC. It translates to CSVEDRRRSRALSYGYTF.

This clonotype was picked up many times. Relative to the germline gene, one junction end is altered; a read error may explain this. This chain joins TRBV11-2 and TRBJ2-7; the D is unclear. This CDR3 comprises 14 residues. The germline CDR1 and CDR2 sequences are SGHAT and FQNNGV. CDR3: CTSSVQTSSYEQYF. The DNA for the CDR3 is TGTACCAGCAGCGTCCAGACGAGCTCCTACGAGCAGTACTTC.

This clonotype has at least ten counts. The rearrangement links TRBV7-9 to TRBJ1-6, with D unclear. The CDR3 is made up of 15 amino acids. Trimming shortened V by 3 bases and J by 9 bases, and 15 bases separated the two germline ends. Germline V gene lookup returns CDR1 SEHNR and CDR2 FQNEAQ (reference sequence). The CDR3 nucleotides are TGTGCCAGCAGCTTCGGGTATGGAGAAATTTCACCCCTCCACTTT. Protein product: CASSFGYGEISPLHF.

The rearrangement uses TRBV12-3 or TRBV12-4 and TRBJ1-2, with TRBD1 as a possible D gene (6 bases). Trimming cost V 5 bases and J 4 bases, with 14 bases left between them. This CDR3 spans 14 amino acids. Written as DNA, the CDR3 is TGTGCCAGCAGTATCGGACAGACCACCTATGGCTACACCTTC. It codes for CASSIGQTTYGYTF.

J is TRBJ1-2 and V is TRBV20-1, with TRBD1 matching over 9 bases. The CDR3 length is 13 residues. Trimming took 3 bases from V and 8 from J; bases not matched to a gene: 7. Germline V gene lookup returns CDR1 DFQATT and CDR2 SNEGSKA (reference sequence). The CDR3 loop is CSASDRGVGGYTF. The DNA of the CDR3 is TGCAGTGCTAGCGACAGGGGGGTTGGGGGCTACACCTTC.

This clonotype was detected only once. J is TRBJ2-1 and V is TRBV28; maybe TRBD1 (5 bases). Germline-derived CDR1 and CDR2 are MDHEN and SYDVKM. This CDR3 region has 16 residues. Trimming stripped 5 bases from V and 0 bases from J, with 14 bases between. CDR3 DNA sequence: TGTGCCAGCAGTGATTCCGCCAGGGTCTCCTACAATGAGCAGTTCTTC. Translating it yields CASSDSARVSYNEQFF. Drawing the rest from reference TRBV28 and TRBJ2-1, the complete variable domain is DVKVTQSSRYLVKRTGEKVFLECVQDMDHENMFWYRQDPGLGLRLIYFSYDVKMKEKGDIPEGYSVSREKKERFSLILESASTNQTSMYLCASSDSARVSYNEQFFGPGTRLTVL.

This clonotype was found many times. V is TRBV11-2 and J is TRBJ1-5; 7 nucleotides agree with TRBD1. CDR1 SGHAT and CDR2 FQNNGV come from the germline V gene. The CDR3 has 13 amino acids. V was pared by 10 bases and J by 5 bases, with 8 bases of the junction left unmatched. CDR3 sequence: CATAEGAHQPQHF. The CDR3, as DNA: TGTGCCACCGCTGAGGGGGCCCATCAGCCCCAGCATTTT.

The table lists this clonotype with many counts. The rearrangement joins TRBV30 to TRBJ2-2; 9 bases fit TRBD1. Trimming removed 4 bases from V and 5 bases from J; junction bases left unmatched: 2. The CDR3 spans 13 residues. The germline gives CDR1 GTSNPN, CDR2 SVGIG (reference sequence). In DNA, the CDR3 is TGTGCCTGGATTGACAGGGGGACCGGGGAGCTGTTTTTT. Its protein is CAWIDRGTGELFF.

The DNA of the CDR3 is TGTGCCAGCAGAAATGGGGGATCCGGGGCCAACGTCCTGACTTTC. It encodes CASRNGGSGANVLTF. The gene calls are TRBV19 and TRBJ2-6; perhaps D is TRBD1 or TRBD2 (5 bases each). Germline V lookup: CDR1 LNHDA, CDR2 SQIVND (reference sequence). Deletions cut 9 bases from V and 4 bases from J, with 16 bases between. This CDR3 comprises 15 residues.

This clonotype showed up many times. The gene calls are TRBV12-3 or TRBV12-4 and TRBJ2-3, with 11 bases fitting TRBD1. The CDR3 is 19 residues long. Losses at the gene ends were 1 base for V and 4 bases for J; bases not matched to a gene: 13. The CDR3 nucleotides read TGTGCCAGCAGTTTAGAATTCGGGGGAGGACAGGGGGCAGCAGATACGCAGTATTTT. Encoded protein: CASSLEFGGGQGAADTQYF.

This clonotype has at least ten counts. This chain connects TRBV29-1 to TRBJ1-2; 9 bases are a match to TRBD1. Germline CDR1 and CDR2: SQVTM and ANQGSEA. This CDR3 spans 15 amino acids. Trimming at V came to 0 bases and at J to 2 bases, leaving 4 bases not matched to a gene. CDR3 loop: CSVEDLGQGNYGYTF. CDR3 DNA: TGCAGCGTTGAAGATCTTGGACAGGGGAACTATGGCTACACCTTC.

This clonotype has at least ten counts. CDR3 protein: CASNLAGGPGEQFF. The CDR3 DNA follows: TGTGCCAGCAACCTAGCGGGGGGGCCGGGTGAGCAGTTCTTC. The chain uses TRBV2 and TRBJ2-1; the match to TRBD2 covers 12 bases. From germline, CDR1 is SNHLY and CDR2 FYNNEI. The CDR3 is 14 amino acids. Trimming removed 7 bases from V and 9 bases from J; junction bases left unmatched: 7.

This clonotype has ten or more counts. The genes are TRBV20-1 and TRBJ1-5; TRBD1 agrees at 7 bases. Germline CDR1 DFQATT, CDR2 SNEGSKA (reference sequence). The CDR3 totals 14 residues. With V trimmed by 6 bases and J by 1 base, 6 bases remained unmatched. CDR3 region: CSAPDRLSNQPQHF. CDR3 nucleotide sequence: TGCAGTGCCCCGGACAGGCTAAGCAATCAGCCCCAGCATTTT.

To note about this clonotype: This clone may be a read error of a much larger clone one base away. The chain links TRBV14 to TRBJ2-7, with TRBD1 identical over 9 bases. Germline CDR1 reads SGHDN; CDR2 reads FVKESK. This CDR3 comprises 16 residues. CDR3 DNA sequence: TGTGCCGGCAGCACGACAGGGGGTGCCCCTCTCTACGAGCAGTACTTC. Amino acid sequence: CAGSTTGGAPLYEQYF. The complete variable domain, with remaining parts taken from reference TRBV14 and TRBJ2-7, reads EAGVTQFPSHSVIEKGQTVTLRCDPISGHDNLYWYRRVMGKEIKFLLHFVKESKQDESGMPNNRFLAERTGGTYSTLKVQPAELEDSGVYFCAGSTTGGAPLYEQYFGPGTRLTVT.

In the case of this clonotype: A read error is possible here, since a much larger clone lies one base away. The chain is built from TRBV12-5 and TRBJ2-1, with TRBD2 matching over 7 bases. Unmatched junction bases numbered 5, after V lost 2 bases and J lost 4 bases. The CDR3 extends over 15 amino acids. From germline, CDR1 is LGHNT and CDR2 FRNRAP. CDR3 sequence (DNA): TGTGCTAGTGGTTTGCCCGGGGGGACTTACAATGAGCAGTTCTTC. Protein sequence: CASGLPGGTYNEQFF.

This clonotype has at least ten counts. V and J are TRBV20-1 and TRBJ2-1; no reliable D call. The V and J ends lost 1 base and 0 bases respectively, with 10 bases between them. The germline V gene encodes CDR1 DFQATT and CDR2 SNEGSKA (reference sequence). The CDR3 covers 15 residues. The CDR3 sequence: CSARVAPGSYNEQFF. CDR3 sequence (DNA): TGCAGTGCTAGAGTCGCGCCAGGCTCCTACAATGAGCAGTTCTTC.

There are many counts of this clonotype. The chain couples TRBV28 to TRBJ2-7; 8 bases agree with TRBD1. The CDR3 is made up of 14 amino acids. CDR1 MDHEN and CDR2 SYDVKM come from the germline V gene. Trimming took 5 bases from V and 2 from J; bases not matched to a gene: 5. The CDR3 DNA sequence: TGTGCCAGCAGTCAGGACAGGGAGGCCTACGAGCAGTACTTC. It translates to CASSQDREAYEQYF.